The clone carrying this T cell receptor beta chain was found a few times. This sample was included in a study of blood T cell repertoires in COVID-19. Method: immunoSEQ multiplex PCR; TCRdb's copy keeps in-frame clones and lacks some. Of more than 95,000 clones listed, 70% to 90% are singletons. Germline lookup yields CDR1 SGHRS and CDR2 YFSETQ. The ends were cut back, 4 bases at V and 8 bases at J, with 12 bases in the middle. This CDR3 has 12 residues. The sequencing sample was made of peripheral blood. The source of this sequence is a man aged 55 to 69 with acute or convalescent COVID-19. J is TRBJ1-2 and V is TRBV5-1; no definite D call. CDR3 in DNA: TGCGCCAGCAGCCACTCAACTTCAGGCTACACCTTC. Its translation is CASSHSTSGYTF.